This T cell receptor beta chain is drawn from a study of regulatory T cells in long-lasting Graves disease listed by TCRdb under 2021. About the study as a whole: Newly diagnosed Graves' disease patients had taken antithyroid drugs for less than 3 months. This study used TCR sequencing and RNA sequencing of peripheral blood to compare persistent Graves' disease patients against newly diagnosed Graves' disease patients. The study was conducted in China and was registered as a clinical trial. A total of 33 samples underwent TCR sequencing: around 13 from persistent and around 20 from newly diagnosed Graves' disease patients. Broader findings and caveats from the paper: Sequencing and analysis were restricted to the TCR beta chain. Persistent patients shared more public clonotypes among themselves (around 3,000) than newly diagnosed patients did (more than 950). Only peripheral blood was studied, because thyroid tissue, the primary lesion, was inaccessible. The authors acknowledged the small sample size as a limitation that may reduce accuracy. Persistent Graves' disease patients showed lower TCR Shannon entropy and fewer highly expanded clones than newly diagnosed patients, suggesting clonal expansion.

The library was generated by multiplex PCR. Sequencing was performed on an Illumina HiSeq 4000. To build TCR beta libraries, CDR3 regions were amplified by Arm-PCR using iRepertoire HTBI primers. Gel purification was performed on PCR products prior to sequencing. In the authors' own workflow: Gene usage analysis of CDR3 amino acid clonotypes relied on the 60 to 65 TRBV and over 13 TRBJ segments identified across samples. COPE and FqMerger were used to merge filtered high-quality paired reads into contigs. BLAST was used to align contigs to the IMGT TRBV, TRBD and TRBJ reference genes, and CDR3 was defined following IMGT. Any clonotype with a frequency above 0.1% was classified as a highly expanded clone. Shannon entropy served as the measure of repertoire diversity, while the Gini coefficient captured V-J evenness. A clonotype found in more than one individual was treated as public. TCRdb reanalyzed the raw reads on its own, using fastp at Q25 for trimming and MiXCR for clone calling, and kept in-frame beta chains. Each entry merges the rows of one CDR3 protein and shows their most common DNA and genes. What appears here as the V and J calls and clone size reflects TCRdb's work, not the paper's. In all, the sample holds 400,000 to 500,000 distinct CDR3 sequences, and 15% to 20% of those were seen once. Together, the top ten hold less than 30% of the sample.

This clonotype showed up just a few times. It lacks a known antigen. Base qualities are not at hand, and no much larger clone is one base apart. In light of the paper, this sample's time point label describes: newly diagnosed GD, antithyroid drugs for less than 3 months. For both TCR sequencing and RNA sequencing, RNA was extracted from PBMCs using TRIzol. Graves' disease was diagnosed according to American Thyroid Association guidelines. The patients came from an endocrinology department in Xi'an, China. Each patient gave around 9 milliliters of peripheral blood, collected in an EDTA anticoagulant tube. PBMCs were isolated by Ficoll Paque Plus density gradient separation without further T cell sorting. An Agilent 2100 Bioanalyzer and agarose gel were used to check RNA quality, and a NanoDrop 2000 was used to measure RNA concentration. These same records also appear under a second study, on T cells in Graves' hyperthyroidism and ophthalmopathy. In that second paper, the authors write: Stable Graves' hyperthyroidism was defined as no progression to ophthalmopathy during 18 months of follow-up. The hyperthyroidism patients were between 18 and 65 years old and newly diagnosed, with a disease duration of less than 2 months. Patients with uncontrolled infections, other autoimmune diseases, pregnancy or lactation were excluded. Diagnoses relied on clinical symptoms, serum thyroxine and TRAb, thyroid ultrasound and orbital computed tomography. The TCR CDR3 was subjected to a first round of RT-PCR using the HTBI primer set and the Qiagen OneStep RT-PCR kit. Most expanded thyroid clonotypes (frequency above 0.001) were also detected in blood, suggesting blood repertoires may reflect thyroid immune responses. In cross-validation, a model built on a 13 V-J signature told ophthalmopathy apart from stable hyperthyroidism with 87.88% sensitivity and approximately 81% specificity, and in testing the same model reached 80%/75%. In validation, the model predicted progression to ophthalmopathy a median of roughly 6.1 months before onset, with roughly 70% sensitivity and nearly 75% specificity. TCR V-J signatures able to tell the groups apart were searched for in a discovery cohort of 95 or so patients, of whom roughly 42 had Graves' ophthalmopathy and around 58 had stable Graves' hyperthyroidism. Prospective prediction of ophthalmopathy was tested in an independent validation cohort of approximately 19 hyperthyroidism patients and 15 to 17 patients who later progressed to ophthalmopathy. For training and testing, the 100 or so patients in the discovery cohort were randomly divided in a 7:3 ratio. Thyroid tissue and blood T-cell repertoires from about six Graves' hyperthyroidism patients were also compared in the study. After sampling, hyperthyroidism patients received methimazole starting at 30 mg daily, and ophthalmopathy patients received high-dose intravenous methylprednisolone. Libraries were constructed in a second round of multiplex PCR, after which size selection and purification were performed. The libraries were sequenced on an Illumina HiSeq2000 using paired-end 100 bp reads. SOAPnuke was used to process the raw data, throwing out any read that contained adapters or uncalled bases, had a mean Phred below 15, or lacked an exact constant-primer or identifier match. COPE v1.2.5 was used to merge the high-quality paired reads, and each unique nucleotide sequence was defined as a clonotype. MiTCR v1.1 was used to align the clonotypes against IMGT TRBV, TRBD and TRBJ reference segments. Only V-J combinations with frequency above 0.0001, covering about 99% of repertoires, were analysed. A TCS score was defined as the ratio between F50 (clonal expansion) and ExV (chaos), using BLOSUM62-based TCRdist between CDR3 peptides within each V-J. Welch's t-statistics and random forest reduced 514 V-J features to 13, which were used in a naive Bayes classifier (R e1071). No statistical method was used to set the sample size in advance, and investigators knew the group allocation. TCR Vbeta CDR3 sequencing of 130 to 150 peripheral blood samples (over 40 ophthalmopathy, around 80 hyperthyroidism and about 17 progressor patients) is reported in the paper.

The material was peripheral blood mononuclear cells (PBMCs), obtained at new diagnosis, from a patient treated with antithyroid drugs. The source is a woman younger than 30 with Graves disease. Donor details come from another sample of the same person, matched by shared clones.

The nucleotide sequence is TGTGCCAGCAGCTTGTGGGGGCGTTCGAACACTGAAGCTTTCTTT. This gives the protein CASSLWGRSNTEAFF. The rearranged segments are TRBV5-4 and TRBJ1-1; a tentative D match to TRBD1 spans 6 bases. The germline V gene (reference sequence) gives CDR1 as SGHNT and CDR2 as YYREEE. The CDR3 runs 15 residues from the cysteine to the phenylalanine. Only the CDR3 portion is preserved as DNA: 45 bases, with reading frame beginning at the first base. The junction carries 11 bases between V and J, which are trimmed by 1 base and 1 base respectively.